The subject of this entry is one T cell receptor (beta chain). The antigen is not known. Germline CDR1 LNHDA, CDR2 SQIVND (reference sequence). This CDR3 is built from 15 residues. V dropped 3 bases and J dropped 0 bases, with 12 bases sitting between them. This entry belongs to a study of shared clonotypes between healthy human individuals. Notes on the study in general: Naive subsets usually exceeded memory subsets in estimated richness. The sole specimen, blood, was sampled, and tissue repertoires likely differ.

CD8 cells regarded as naive lacked CD45RO, were positively chosen for CCR7, and omitted terminally differentiated effector memory CD45RA+ cells. Sorted subsets were amplified in replicate PCRs using approximately 0.2 ug DNA, approximately 30,000 T cell genomes. Profiling relied on immunoSEQ multiplex PCR, and the TCRdb table lists in-frame clones only, not all of them. The table lists around 2,000,000 clones, 85% to 95% of them singletons. Specimen: naive CD8+ T cells from PBMCs. The clonotype comes from a man between 18 and 35 years old in good health. Some clones in this sample may be carry-over from other donors' samples. The chain carries TRBV19 and TRBJ2-7; D unresolved. CDR3 coding DNA: TGTGCCAGTAGTATCGTCCTGGGCAGCTCCTACGAGCAGTACTTC. It encodes CASSIVLGSSYEQYF. The variable domain in full, with the rest retrieved from reference TRBV19 and TRBJ2-7, is DGGITQSPKYLFRKEGQNVTLSCEQNLNHDAMYWYRQDPGQGLRLIYYSQIVNDFQKGDIAEGYSVSREKKESFPLTVTSAQKNPTAFYLCASSIVLGSSYEQYFGPGTRLTVT.